This entry lists 19 T cell receptor beta chains sequenced from one sample in a study of blood T cell repertoires in COVID-19. Clones were sequenced by immunoSEQ multiplex PCR, and TCRdb holds only the in-frame ones, with some missing. The sample holds over 300,000 clones; 89% are singletons and the top ten take roughly 1.2%. Sequencing was performed on peripheral blood. These receptors all come from a man aged 35 to 55 with acute or convalescent COVID-19.

The V call is TRBV5-1, the J call TRBJ2-3; a possible D gene is TRBD2 (6 bases). The CDR3 totals 16 residues. Germline CDR1 and CDR2: SGHRS and YFSETQ. Trimming pared 2 bases from V and 0 bases from J, leaving 13 bases between. CDR3 DNA: TGCGCCAGCAGCTTAGGGAGACTAGTCAGCACAGATACGCAGTATTTT. Amino acids: CASSLGRLVSTDTQYF.

CDR3 region: CASSSPDRGSYEQYF. CDR3 DNA sequence: TGTGCCAGCAGCTCTCCGGACAGGGGATCCTACGAGCAGTACTTC. The genes are TRBV7-2 and TRBJ2-7; 9 bases align to TRBD1. CDR3 size: 15 residues. Germline-derived CDR1 and CDR2 are SGHTA and FQGNSA. V gave up 4 bases and J gave up 1 base; unmatched junction bases: 5.

This chain joins TRBV3-1 (or the pseudogene TRBV3-2) and TRBJ1-6; D ambiguous. There are 17 residues in the CDR3. The V gene lost 3 bases and the J gene lost 0 bases, with 12 bases spanning the gap. The germline gives CDR1 LGHDT, CDR2 YNNKEL (reference sequence). The CDR3 DNA follows: TGTGCCAGCAGCCACGACACGTCGAGCTCCTATAATTCACCCCTCCACTTT. This encodes CASSHDTSSSYNSPLHF.

This rearrangement joins TRBV11-2 to TRBJ1-2; D not resolved. Germline V gene sequence: CDR1 SGHAT, CDR2 FQNNGV. The CDR3 sequence is 15 residues long. The V gene lost 1 base and the J gene lost 4 bases, with 13 bases spanning the gap. CDR3 DNA sequence: TGTGCCAGCAGCTTAGTTAACTCCGTGAGCTATGGCTACACCTTC. It codes for CASSLVNSVSYGYTF.

The genes are TRBV9 and TRBJ1-1; D gene uncertain. The CDR3 runs to 16 residues. V lost 0 bases and J 4 bases, leaving 16 bases between the germline ends. Germline loops: CDR1 SGDLS, CDR2 YYNGEE. The CDR3 DNA is TGTGCCAGCAGCGTAGGGGAGGTTGATCGTGGCACTGAAGCTTTCTTT. It is translated as CASSVGEVDRGTEAFF.

The V and J genes are TRBV6-2 or TRBV6-3 and TRBJ1-1; possibly TRBD1 for D (5 bases). Germline V gene data show CDR1 as MNHEY and CDR2 as SVGEGT. The V end lost 2 bases, the J end lost 5 bases, and 9 bases lay between the germline ends. The CDR3 runs to 13 residues. CDR3 nucleotide sequence: TGTGCCAGCAGTTACGACAGTAGTACTGAAGCTTTCTTT. Protein product: CASSYDSSTEAFF.

V usage is TRBV29-1 and J usage is TRBJ1-3, with TRBD1 matching 8 bases. This CDR3 region has 13 residues. Looked up from germline, CDR1 is SQVTM and CDR2 is ANQGSEA. The ends lost 6 bases at V and 2 bases at J; junction bases unmatched: 3. The CDR3 sequence: CSVVDRAGNTIYF. The CDR3 region has the DNA TGCAGCGTCGTGGACAGGGCTGGAAACACCATATATTTT.

The chain couples TRBV11-2 to TRBJ1-6; D call uncertain. V was pared by 5 bases and J by 8 bases, with 7 bases between. The CDR3 runs 12 residues. Germline CDR1 reads SGHAT; CDR2 reads FQNNGV. Here the CDR3 reads CASSVPYSPLHF. CDR3 in DNA: TGTGCCAGCAGCGTCCCTTATTCACCCCTCCACTTT.

The CDR3 protein is CASSPGRWLGPNAGNTIYF. In DNA, the CDR3 is TGTGCCAGCAGCCCGGGTCGGTGGTTGGGGCCGAACGCAGGAAACACCATATATTTT. The chain links TRBV28 to TRBJ1-3; possibly TRBD1 for D (5 bases). The CDR3 spans 19 residues. Germline CDR1 reads MDHEN; CDR2 reads SYDVKM. V lost 6 bases, J lost 4 bases, and 28 bases lay in between.

This chain connects TRBV11-2 to TRBJ2-7; D might be TRBD1 (6 bases). Trimming pared 6 bases from V and 0 bases from J, leaving 15 bases between. The CDR3 runs 15 residues. CDR1 is SGHAT and CDR2 is FQNNGV in the germline V gene. Written as DNA, the CDR3 is TGTGCCAGCAGACTAATTAGGGGGAGCTCCTACGAGCAGTACTTC. It translates to CASRLIRGSSYEQYF. Combining the CDR3 with reference TRBV11-2 and TRBJ2-7 gives the whole variable domain EAGVAQSPRYKIIEKRQSVAFWCNPISGHATLYWYQQILGQGPKLLIQFQNNGVVDDSQLPKDRFSAERLKGVDSTLKIQPAKLEDSAVYLCASRLIRGSSYEQYFGPGTRLTVT.

This chain connects TRBV5-1 to TRBJ2-1, with 16 bases lining up with TRBD2. J lost 9 bases, V lost 3 bases, and 6 bases had no gene match. This CDR3 is 16 amino acids long. Germline V gene sequence: CDR1 SGHRS, CDR2 YFSETQ. The CDR3 region is CASSSPGLAGGPEQFF. The CDR3 coding sequence is TGCGCCAGCAGCTCCCCGGGACTAGCGGGAGGGCCTGAGCAGTTCTTC.

The genes are TRBV27 and TRBJ1-2; D possibly corresponds to TRBD1 (5 bases). The V gene's germline CDR1 is MNHEY and CDR2 SMNVEV (reference sequence). V was cut by 6 bases and J by 4 bases, with 15 bases left in between. This CDR3 contains 14 residues. The CDR3 spells CASSTRSGGYGYTF. CDR3 DNA: TGTGCCAGCAGCACGAGGTCCGGGGGCTATGGCTACACCTTC.

The genes are TRBV3-1 (or the pseudogene TRBV3-2) and TRBJ1-2; 9 positions agree with TRBD1. J was trimmed by 7 bases and V by 4 bases; bases with no gene match: 7. The CDR3 length is 14 residues. Per germline, CDR1 LGHDT and CDR2 YNNKEL (reference sequence). CDR3 region: CASSPRQGDSGYTF. DNA of the CDR3: TGTGCCAGCAGCCCGAGACAGGGGGACAGTGGCTACACCTTC.

The CDR3 DNA reads as TGTGCCAGCAGTTTCTTACAGGGGAACACTGAAGCTTTCTTT. It translates to CASSFLQGNTEAFF. The chain couples TRBV28 to TRBJ1-1; a weak D match, TRBD1 (6 bases). The CDR3 runs to 14 residues. Germline V CDR1 and CDR2: MDHEN, SYDVKM. Trimming cost V 3 bases and J 1 base, with 9 bases left between them.

This chain links TRBV2 with TRBJ2-3; 7 nucleotides match TRBD1. This CDR3 is built from 14 residues. After removal of 6 bases from V and 5 bases from J, the junction contained 8 bases not matched to a gene. Looked up from germline, CDR1 is SNHLY and CDR2 is FYNNEI. CDR3 loop: CASRDRPAGDTQYF. In DNA form, the CDR3 reads TGTGCCAGCAGGGACAGGCCTGCTGGAGATACGCAGTATTTT.

The chain has TRBV7-2 and TRBJ2-7; 9 nucleotides line up with TRBD1. The CDR3 runs 17 residues. V was clipped by 4 bases and J by 4 bases; unmatched bases: 14. CDR1 SGHTA and CDR2 FQGNSA come from the germline V gene. The CDR3 spells CASSSAGQGKRKYEQYF. The CDR3 DNA follows: TGTGCCAGCAGCTCCGCGGGACAGGGAAAAAGAAAGTACGAGCAGTACTTC.

The rearrangement uses TRBV11-3 and TRBJ2-1, with TRBD2 identical over 10 bases. Germline values: CDR1 SGHNT, CDR2 YENEEA. This CDR3 comprises 17 residues. V shed 0 bases and J 10 bases; nucleotides not matched to a gene: 12. CDR3 sequence (DNA): TGTGCCAGCAGCTTAGATCTGGCTAGCGGGAGAGCCCCAGAGCAGTTCTTC. Translation: CASSLDLASGRAPEQFF.

This chain links TRBV7-6 with TRBJ2-7; no clear D. Trimming removed 1 base from V and 0 bases from J, with 13 bases in between. Germline lookup yields CDR1 SGHVS and CDR2 FNYEAQ. CDR3 length equals 16 residues. The CDR3 loop is CASSLVGDLSSYEQYF. DNA for the CDR3: TGTGCCAGCAGCTTAGTTGGTGACTTGAGCTCCTACGAGCAGTACTTC.

The chain employs TRBV7-9 and TRBJ2-7; 8 nucleotides match TRBD1. The CDR3 contains 16 residues. CDR1 is SEHNR, CDR2 FQNEAQ, per germline (reference sequence). V gave up 4 bases and J gave up 3 bases; unmatched junction bases: 11. The CDR3 region has the DNA TGTGCCAGCAGCTCCGTGGACAGGGCGCTCCACTACGAGCAGTACTTC. This translates into CASSSVDRALHYEQYF.